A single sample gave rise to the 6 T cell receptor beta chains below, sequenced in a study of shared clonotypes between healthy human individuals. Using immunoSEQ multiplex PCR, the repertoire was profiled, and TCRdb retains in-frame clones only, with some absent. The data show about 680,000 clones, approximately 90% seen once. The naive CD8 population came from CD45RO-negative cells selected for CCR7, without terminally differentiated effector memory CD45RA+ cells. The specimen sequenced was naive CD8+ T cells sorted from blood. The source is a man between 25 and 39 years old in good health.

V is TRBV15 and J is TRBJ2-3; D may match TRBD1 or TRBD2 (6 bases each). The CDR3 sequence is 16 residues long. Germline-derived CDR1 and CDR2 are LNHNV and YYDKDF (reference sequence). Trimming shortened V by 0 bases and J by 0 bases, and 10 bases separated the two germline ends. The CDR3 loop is CATSRDRGASTDTQYF. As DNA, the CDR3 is TGTGCCACCAGCAGAGATAGGGGGGCTAGCACAGATACGCAGTATTTT. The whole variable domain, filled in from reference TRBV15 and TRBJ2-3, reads DAMVIQNPRYQVTQFGKPVTLSCSQTLNHNVMYWYQQKSSQAPKLLFHYYDKDFNNEADTPDNFQSRRPNTSFCFLDIRSPGLGDTAMYLCATSRDRGASTDTQYFGPGTRLTVL.

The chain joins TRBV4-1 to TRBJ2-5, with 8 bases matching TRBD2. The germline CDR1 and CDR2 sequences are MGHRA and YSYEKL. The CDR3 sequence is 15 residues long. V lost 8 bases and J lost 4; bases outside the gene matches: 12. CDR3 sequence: CASSVVSGSRETQYF. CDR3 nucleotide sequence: TGCGCCAGCTCAGTGGTAAGCGGGAGTCGAGAGACCCAGTACTTC.

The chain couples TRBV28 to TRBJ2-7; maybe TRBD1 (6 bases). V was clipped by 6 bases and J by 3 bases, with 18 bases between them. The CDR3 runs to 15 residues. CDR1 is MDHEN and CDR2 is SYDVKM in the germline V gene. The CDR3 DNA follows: TGTGCCAGCAGGATGCAAAGGGCAGGGGACTACGAGCAGTACTTC. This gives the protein CASRMQRAGDYEQYF.

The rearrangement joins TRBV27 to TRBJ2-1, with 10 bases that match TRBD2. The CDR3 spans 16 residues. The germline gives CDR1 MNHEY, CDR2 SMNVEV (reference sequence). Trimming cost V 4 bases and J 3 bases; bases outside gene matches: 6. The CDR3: CASSSSLAGVYNEQFF. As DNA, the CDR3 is TGTGCCAGCAGTTCGTCTCTAGCGGGAGTCTACAATGAGCAGTTCTTC.

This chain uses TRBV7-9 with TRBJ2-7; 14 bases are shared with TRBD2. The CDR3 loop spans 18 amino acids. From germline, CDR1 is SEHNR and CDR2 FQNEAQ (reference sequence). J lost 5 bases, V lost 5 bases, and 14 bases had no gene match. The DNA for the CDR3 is TGTGCCAGCAGCCTATCCCCGGGACTAGCGGGAGATGGCCACGAGCAGTACTTC. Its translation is CASSLSPGLAGDGHEQYF.

The CDR3, as DNA: TGTGCCAGCTCAGCCCGGGACAGGGACTACGAGCAGTACTTC. Its protein is CASSARDRDYEQYF. V is TRBV18 and J is TRBJ2-7; 9 nucleotides agree with TRBD1. Germline trimming cut 5 bases from V and 3 bases from J; bases unmatched to any gene: 5. CDR3 length equals 14 residues. Germline CDR1 and CDR2: KGHSH and LQKENI.